Listed below are T cell receptor beta chains from one sample, sequenced in a study of cytomegalovirus exposure and HLA in healthy donors. Some clones are missing from TCRdb's copy, which holds only in-frame ones; the method was immunoSEQ multiplex PCR. The table includes about 86,000 clones, around 79% detected once. The sample was PBMCs. These receptors were obtained from a woman between 35 and 50 years old in good health and CMV-seropositive. The CDR3 runs from the conserved cysteine through the conserved F or W. The D gene is left open where the match is weak. Not all rows give a size; the values are once, few, many and, for expanded clones, a class.

j_call | d_call | clone_size | v_call | cdr3_length | cdr3_nt | cdr3_aa
TRBJ1-1 | TRBD1 | NA | TRBV6-5 | 13 | TGTGCCGTAAACAGGGGATTGGACACTGAAGCTTTCTTT | CAVNRGLDTEAFF
TRBJ2-1 | NA | NA | TRBV28 | 14 | TGTGCCAGCAGTCGCGTGGGAGGCTACAATGAGCAGTTCTTC | CASSRVGGYNEQFF
TRBJ2-7 | NA | NA | TRBV7-3 | 15 | TGTGCCAGCAGCCGAGGGCCTAAGGACCCCTACGAGCAGTACTTC | CASSRGPKDPYEQYF
TRBJ2-3 | NA | NA | TRBV10-3 | 15 | TGTGCCATCAGTGAGGGGGGGACTGGGGGAGATACGCAGTATTTT | CAISEGGTGGDTQYF
TRBJ2-1 | NA | NA | TRBV19 | 15 | TGTGCCAGTAGTGCTGATGGGAGCTCCTACAATGAGCAGTTCTTC | CASSADGSSYNEQFF
TRBJ1-6 | NA | NA | TRBV10-3 | 13 | TGTGCCATCAGTGGTGACGGGGATTCACCCCTCCACTTT | CAISGDGDSPLHF
TRBJ2-7 | NA | NA | TRBV7-3 | 14 | TGTGCCAGCAGCTTAACGGCAGGGTCGATCGAGCAGTACTTC | CASSLTAGSIEQYF
TRBJ2-2 | NA | NA | TRBV9 | 17 | TGTGCCAGCAACGACCCGGCAGGGATTACGAACACCGGGGAGCTGTTTTTT | CASNDPAGITNTGELFF
TRBJ2-2 | TRBD2 | NA | TRBV4-2 | 16 | TGTGCCAGCAGCCCTGTGACTAGCGGGTCCACCGGGGAGCTGTTTTTT | CASSPVTSGSTGELFF
TRBJ1-2 | TRBD1 | NA | TRBV7-8 | 16 | TGTGCCAGCAGCCCCTTTATCGGTCAGGGGGTCGGCGGCTACACCTTC | CASSPFIGQGVGGYTF
TRBJ1-2 | NA | NA | TRBV7-7 | 19 | TGTGCTAGCAGCTTAGTTTATCTGGCGAGAGACAAAGGTTCGAGAGGCTACACCTTC | CASSLVYLARDKGSRGYTF
TRBJ1-2 | TRBD1 | few | TRBV29-1 | 15 | TGCAGCGTTGATCTAGTTGGACAGGGTCGATATGGCTACACCTTC | CSVDLVGQGRYGYTF
TRBJ1-1 | NA | NA | TRBV19 | 11 | TGTGCCAGTTCGGACAGATTTGAAGCTTTCTTT | CASSDRFEAFF
TRBJ2-1 | NA | NA | TRBV7-6 | 16 | TGTGCCAGCAGCCCCCGACTGACGGGAGTCTCCAATGAGCAGTTCTTC | CASSPRLTGVSNEQFF
TRBJ1-1 | NA | once | TRBV30 | 12 | TGTGCCTGGAATCAGGGTAACACTGAAGCTTTCTTT | CAWNQGNTEAFF
TRBJ1-1 | TRBD1 | NA | TRBV28 | 12 | TGTGCCAGCGGGACAGTCAACACTGAAGCTTTCTTT | CASGTVNTEAFF
TRBJ2-7 | NA | NA | TRBV19 | 13 | TGTGCCAGTAGTATGGGCCCCTCCTACGAGCAGTACTTC | CASSMGPSYEQYF
TRBJ2-7 | TRBD1 | NA | TRBV5-6 | 13 | TGTGCCAGCAGCTACAGGGGAACCTACGAGCAGTACTTC | CASSYRGTYEQYF
TRBJ1-2 | TRBD1 | NA | TRBV6-5 | 14 | TGTGCCAGCAGTTACGGGGGACAGGGTAGTGGCTACACCTTC | CASSYGGQGSGYTF
TRBJ2-1 | NA | NA | TRBV28 | 12 | TGTGCCATCCGGACAAGTTCTAATGAGCAGTTCTTC | CAIRTSSNEQFF
TRBJ1-2 | NA | NA | TRBV11-2 | 14 | TGTGCCAGCAGCTTAGGCGGGCAGAGCTATGGCTACACCTTC | CASSLGGQSYGYTF
TRBJ2-3 | NA | NA | TRBV20-1 | 11 | TGCAGTGCTTACCGGGACTTGAAGCAGTATTTT | CSAYRDLKQYF
TRBJ1-6 | NA | few | TRBV6-1 | 13 | TGTGCCAGTAACACCGACGGGGATTCACCCCTCCACTTT | CASNTDGDSPLHF
TRBJ2-1 | TRBD2 | NA | TRBV5-1 | 15 | TGCGCCAGCAGCTTGGGGGGACTAGCGGGCTACCGGCAGTTCTTC | CASSLGGLAGYRQFF
TRBJ2-7 | TRBD2 | NA | TRBV6-5 | 14 | TGTGCCAGCAGTTACGGGACTAGTTCTGTCGAGCAGTACTTC | CASSYGTSSVEQYF
TRBJ2-7 | NA | NA | TRBV9 | 16 | TGTGCCAGCAGCGTAGGTTCTGGACTGAGCTCCTACGAGCAGTACTTC | CASSVGSGLSSYEQYF
TRBJ2-5 | NA | NA | TRBV7-7 | 18 | TGTGCTAGCAGCCCCACGCTGGGGGGAAGGGATCTCCAAGAGACCCAGTACTTC | CASSPTLGGRDLQETQYF
TRBJ2-1 | NA | NA | TRBV11-3 | 15 | TGTGCCAGCAGCCCGAGCAGGGTATCCTACAATGAGCAGTTCTTC | CASSPSRVSYNEQFF
TRBJ1-4 | NA | NA | TRBV28 | 13 | TGTGCCAGCAGTTTTTGGGGAGGGGAAAAACTGTTTTTT | CASSFWGGEKLFF
TRBJ2-7 | NA | NA | TRBV11-2 | 13 | TGTGCCAGCAGCTTGAACCAGGGGTACGAGCAGTACTTC | CASSLNQGYEQYF
TRBJ1-2 | NA | NA | TRBV6-1 | 13 | TGTGCCAGCAGACTCCCAGACAGCTATGGCTACACCTTC | CASRLPDSYGYTF
TRBJ2-7 | TRBD2 | NA | TRBV28 | 15 | TGTGCCAGCAGCCTTCGGGGGGGAGCCCACTACGAGCAGTACTTC | CASSLRGGAHYEQYF
TRBJ2-7 | TRBD1 | NA | TRBV6-1 | 14 | TGTGCCAGCAGTGACGGGACAGGGGTCTACGAGCAGTACTTC | CASSDGTGVYEQYF
TRBJ1-5 | NA | few | TRBV2 | 14 | TGTGCCAGCAGTGAAACGCAGGGCAATCAGCCCCAGCATTTT | CASSETQGNQPQHF
TRBJ1-1 | NA | NA | TRBV25-1 | 16 | TGTGCCAGCAGTGGGATCATCGGGGTGGGGAACACTGAAGCTTTCTTT | CASSGIIGVGNTEAFF
TRBJ1-1 | NA | once | TRBV11-2 | 13 | TGTGCCAGCAGGACCCGGGATAACACTGAAGCTTTCTTT | CASRTRDNTEAFF
TRBJ2-7 | TRBD2 | NA | TRBV7-8 | 17 | TGTGCCAGCAGCCCCTCATCGTGGCGGACTAGCGGTTACGAGCAGTACTTC | CASSPSSWRTSGYEQYF
TRBJ1-6 | NA | NA | TRBV15 | 17 | TGTGCCACCAGCAGATTAAGAGCTAGCTCCTATAATTCACCCCTCCACTTT | CATSRLRASSYNSPLHF
TRBJ1-1 | TRBD1 | NA | TRBV11-2 | 14 | TGTGCCAGCAGCCCAGACAGGGCGAACACTGAAGCTTTCTTT | CASSPDRANTEAFF
TRBJ1-5 | TRBD1 | NA | TRBV30 | 16 | TGTGCCTGGAGCCCGGGGACAGGGTATGGCAATCAGCCCCAGCATTTT | CAWSPGTGYGNQPQHF
TRBJ1-2 | NA | NA | TRBV7-9 | 14 | TGTGCCAGCAGCTCAACCGTCCGGGATGGTGGCTACACCTTC | CASSSTVRDGGYTF
TRBJ1-1 | NA | NA | TRBV27 | 12 | TGTGCCAGCGGGAGAGCAAACACTGAAGCTTTCTTT | CASGRANTEAFF
TRBJ1-2 | NA | once | TRBV7-8 | 15 | TGTGCCAGCAGCTCCGCCCCCGGGGGAGCCTATGGCTACACCTTC | CASSSAPGGAYGYTF
TRBJ2-1 | TRBD2 | NA | TRBV29-1 | 15 | TGCAGCGTTGTAATCCCGGGAGGGGTCTACAATGAGCAGTTCTTC | CSVVIPGGVYNEQFF
TRBJ1-2 | NA | NA | TRBV15 | 15 | TGTGCCACCAGCAGAGGGGAGAAGGGAACAAATGGCTACACCTTC | CATSRGEKGTNGYTF
TRBJ1-1 | TRBD1 | NA | TRBV28 | 14 | TGTGCCAGCATTTCCGGGACAGGGAGAACTGAAGCTTTCTTT | CASISGTGRTEAFF
TRBJ1-2 | NA | few | TRBV27 | 14 | TGTGCCAGCAGTCGCCAAGGACAGTACTATGGCTACACCTTC | CASSRQGQYYGYTF
TRBJ1-2 | TRBD1 | NA | TRBV30 | 14 | TGTGCCTGGAGTACCCCGGGACAGTTCTATGGCTACACCTTC | CAWSTPGQFYGYTF
TRBJ1-5 | NA | few | TRBV27 | 19 | TGTGCCAGCAGCGGGGGTGGTCCAGGACGAGCCTATAGCAATCAGCCCCAGCATTTT | CASSGGGPGRAYSNQPQHF
TRBJ1-2 | TRBD1 | NA | TRBV19 | 14 | TGTGCCAGTAGTACCCAGACAGGGATCGATGGCTACACCTTC | CASSTQTGIDGYTF
TRBJ1-6 | NA | few | TRBV9 | 15 | TGTGCCAGCAGCGTAGAGGGAGGGGGTAATTCACCCCTCCACTTT | CASSVEGGGNSPLHF
TRBJ1-5 | NA | once | TRBV20-1 | 11 | TGCAGCGCTGACAGTAATCAGCCCCAGCATTTT | CSADSNQPQHF
TRBJ1-4 | NA | few | TRBV6-5 | 13 | TGTGCCAGCAGTGAACAGCAGGGTGAAAAACTGTTTTTT | CASSEQQGEKLFF
TRBJ2-7 | TRBD2 | NA | TRBV9 | 14 | TGTGCCAGCAACCCTAGCGGGGACTCCTACGAGCAGTACTTC | CASNPSGDSYEQYF
TRBJ2-1 | NA | NA | TRBV6-1 | 15 | TGTGCCAGCAGTGACGGGGGAGGAACCTACAATGAGCAGTTCTTC | CASSDGGGTYNEQFF
TRBJ1-4 | NA | NA | TRBV28 | 14 | TGTGCCACCCTGAACTATGCAACTAATGAAAAACTGTTTTTT | CATLNYATNEKLFF
TRBJ1-2 | TRBD1 | NA | TRBV19 | 14 | TGTGCCAGTAGTAAGGAGGGACAGCACTATGGCTACACCTTC | CASSKEGQHYGYTF
TRBJ1-4 | TRBD1 | NA | TRBV15 | 18 | TGTGCCACCAGCAGGGGGGACAGGGTTTTTACAACTAATGAAAAACTGTTTTTT | CATSRGDRVFTTNEKLFF
TRBJ2-7 | NA | once | TRBV7-3 | 14 | TGTGCCAGCAGCCTATACCGGGAAGGCTCCCAGCAGTACTTC | CASSLYREGSQQYF
TRBJ2-2 | TRBD2 | NA | TRBV15 | 15 | TGTGCCACCGGGCTAGCGGGAGGAGGCACCGGGGAGCTGTTTTTT | CATGLAGGGTGELFF